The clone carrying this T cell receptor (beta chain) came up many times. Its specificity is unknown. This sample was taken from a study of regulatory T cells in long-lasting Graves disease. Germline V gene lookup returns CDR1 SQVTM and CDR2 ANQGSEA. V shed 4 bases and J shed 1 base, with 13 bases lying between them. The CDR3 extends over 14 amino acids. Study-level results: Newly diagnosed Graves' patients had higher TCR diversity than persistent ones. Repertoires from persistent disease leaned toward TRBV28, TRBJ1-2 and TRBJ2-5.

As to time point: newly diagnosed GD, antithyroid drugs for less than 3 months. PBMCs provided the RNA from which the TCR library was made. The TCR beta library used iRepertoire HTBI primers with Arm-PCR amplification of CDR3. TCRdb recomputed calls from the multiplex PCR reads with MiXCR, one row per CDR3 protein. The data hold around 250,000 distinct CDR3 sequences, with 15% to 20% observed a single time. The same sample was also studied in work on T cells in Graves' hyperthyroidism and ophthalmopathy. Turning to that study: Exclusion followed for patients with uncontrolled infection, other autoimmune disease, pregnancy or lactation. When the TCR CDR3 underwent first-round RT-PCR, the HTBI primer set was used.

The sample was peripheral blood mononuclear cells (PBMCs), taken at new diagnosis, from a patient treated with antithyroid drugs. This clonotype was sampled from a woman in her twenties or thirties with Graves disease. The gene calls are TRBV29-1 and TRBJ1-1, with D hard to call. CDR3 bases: TGCAGCGTTGTACGGGAGATACCGAACACTGAAGCTTTCTTT. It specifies CSVVREIPNTEAFF.